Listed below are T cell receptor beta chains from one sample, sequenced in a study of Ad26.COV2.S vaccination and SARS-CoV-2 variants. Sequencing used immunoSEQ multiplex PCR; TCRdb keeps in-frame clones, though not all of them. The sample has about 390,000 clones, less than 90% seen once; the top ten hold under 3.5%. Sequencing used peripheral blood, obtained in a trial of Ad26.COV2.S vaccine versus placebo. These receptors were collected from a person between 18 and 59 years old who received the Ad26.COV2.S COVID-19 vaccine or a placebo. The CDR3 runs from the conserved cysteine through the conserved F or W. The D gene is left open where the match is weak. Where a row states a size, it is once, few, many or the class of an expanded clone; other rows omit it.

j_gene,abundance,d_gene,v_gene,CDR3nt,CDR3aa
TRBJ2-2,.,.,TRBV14,TGTGCCAGCAGCCTGGGGGGATTAGTCACCGGGGAGCTGTTTTTT,CASSLGGLVTGELFF
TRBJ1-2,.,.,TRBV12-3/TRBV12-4,TGTGCCAGCAGTCACTCCGGAGGCGATGGCTACACCTTC,CASSHSGGDGYTF
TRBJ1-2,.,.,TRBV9,TGTGCCAGCAGCGTAGCGAACGGTGGCTACACCTTC,CASSVANGGYTF
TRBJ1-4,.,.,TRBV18,TGTGCCAGCTCATTACGGTATAACAGCCTTGGCGAGGAAAAACTGTTTTTT,CASSLRYNSLGEEKLFF
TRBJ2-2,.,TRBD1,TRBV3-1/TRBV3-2,TGTGCCAGCAGCCAACCTGGGACAGTCGGATCCGGGGAGCTGTTTTTT,CASSQPGTVGSGELFF
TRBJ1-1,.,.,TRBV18,TGTGCCAGCTCACCACTTGAGGGTTTATGGAACACTGAAGCTTTCTTT,CASSPLEGLWNTEAFF
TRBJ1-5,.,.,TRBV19,TGTGCCAGTAGTTTAAGGGCCGGGACAACCTCGAATCAGCCCCAGCATTTT,CASSLRAGTTSNQPQHF
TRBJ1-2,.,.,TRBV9,TGTGCCAGCAGCGTAGCGGGTGCGCCTGGGAGCTACACCTTC,CASSVAGAPGSYTF
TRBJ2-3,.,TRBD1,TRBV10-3,TGTGCCATCACGCGAGGCCGGGACAGGGCCCCAGATACGCAGTATTTT,CAITRGRDRAPDTQYF
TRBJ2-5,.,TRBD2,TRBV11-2,TGTGCCAGCAGCTTAATAGCGGGGGGGCCTTCCCAAGAGACCCAGTACTTC,CASSLIAGGPSQETQYF
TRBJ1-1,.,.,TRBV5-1,TGCGCCAGCAGCTTGGATATCATGAACACTGAAGCTTTCTTT,CASSLDIMNTEAFF
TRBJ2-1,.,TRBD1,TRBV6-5,TGTGCCAGCAGTTATTCGGACAGGGCCGATGAGCAGTTCTTC,CASSYSDRADEQFF
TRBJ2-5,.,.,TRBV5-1,TGCGCCAGCAGCTTAGAAGGGGCCCGACAAGAGACCCAGTACTTC,CASSLEGARQETQYF
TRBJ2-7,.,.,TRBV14,TGTGCCAGCAGCCGGTACGGTGGAATTCCAGGAGAGCAGTACTTC,CASSRYGGIPGEQYF
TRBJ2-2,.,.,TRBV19,TGTGCCAGTACCCCCCGGGGGACACCGAACACCGGGGAGCTGTTTTTT,CASTPRGTPNTGELFF
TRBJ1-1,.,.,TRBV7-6,TGTGCCAGCAGCTCTACCCTGGGCAAAGCCCGAGGGTCTGAAGCTTTCTTT,CASSSTLGKARGSEAFF
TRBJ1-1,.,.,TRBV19,TGTGCCAGTAGTATAGCACGCAGATCCATTGAAGCTTTCTTT,CASSIARRSIEAFF
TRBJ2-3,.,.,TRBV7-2,TGTGCCAGCAGCTTAGCTGTTTGGACAGATACTCCATCCGGCACAGATACGCAGTATTTT,CASSLAVWTDTPSGTDTQYF
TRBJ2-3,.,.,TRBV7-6,TGTGCCAGCAGCTTAGATCCAGGTTTTACCACAGATACGCAGTATTTT,CASSLDPGFTTDTQYF
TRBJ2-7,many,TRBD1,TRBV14,TGTGCCAGCAGCCAAGGACAGGGCTACGAGCAGTACTTC,CASSQGQGYEQYF
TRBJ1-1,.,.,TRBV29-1,TGCAGCGGCGGCAGGGCCCCGAACACTGAAGCTTTCTTT,CSGGRAPNTEAFF
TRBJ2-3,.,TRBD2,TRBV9,TGTGCCAGCAGCGCTGGGGGGACTAGCGGTAGCACAGATACGCAGTATTTT,CASSAGGTSGSTDTQYF
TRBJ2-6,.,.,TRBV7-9,TGTGCCAGCAGCTTAGGATCCGGGGCCAACGTCCTGACTTTC,CASSLGSGANVLTF
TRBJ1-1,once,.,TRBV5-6,TGTGCCAGCAGCTCGTACAGTAAGGGGAACACTGAAGCTTTCTTT,CASSSYSKGNTEAFF
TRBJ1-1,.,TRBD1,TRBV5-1,TGCGCCAGCAGCTCCAGACAGGGAAACACTGAAGCTTTCTTT,CASSSRQGNTEAFF
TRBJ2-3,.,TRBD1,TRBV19,TGTGCCAGTAGGGACAGGGGAATTCCTAGCACAGATACGCAGTATTTT,CASRDRGIPSTDTQYF
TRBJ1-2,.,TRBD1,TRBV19,TGTGCCAGTAGTAACCCTACAGGGGGCGGCTATGGCTACACCTTC,CASSNPTGGGYGYTF
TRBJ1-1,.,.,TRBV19,TGTGCCAGTAGTATTTCAGGGTCGGGCACTGAAGCTTTCTTT,CASSISGSGTEAFF
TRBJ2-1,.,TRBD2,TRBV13,TGTGCCAGCAGTTTTTTTAGCGGGGGTGTCCCTGAGCAGTTCTTC,CASSFFSGGVPEQFF
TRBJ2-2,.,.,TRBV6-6,TGTGCCATTCCGGGACAGAACACCGGGGAGCTGTTTTTT,CAIPGQNTGELFF
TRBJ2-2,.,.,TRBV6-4,TGTGCCAGCAGTGACTCGGGGGGAACCGGGGAGCTGTTTTTT,CASSDSGGTGELFF
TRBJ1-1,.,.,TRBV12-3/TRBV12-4,TGTGCCAGCAGTGGTAACACTGAAGCTTTCTTT,CASSGNTEAFF
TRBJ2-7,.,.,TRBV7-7,TGTGCCAGCAGCAGGGGGGAAGGAGGGCCGCAGTACTTC,CASSRGEGGPQYF
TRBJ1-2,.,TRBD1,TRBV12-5,TGTGCTAGTGGTTCACCCCCCCGACAGGGTATGGGGGGGGGCTACACCTTC,CASGSPPRQGMGGGYTF
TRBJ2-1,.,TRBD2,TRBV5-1,TGCGCCAGCAGCTTCCCCCAACCCGGGACTAGCGGGGTTGGTTTGAATGAGCAGTTCTTC,CASSFPQPGTSGVGLNEQFF
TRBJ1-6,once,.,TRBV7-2,TGTGCCAGCAGCGTTACCAGTTCACCCCTCCACTTT,CASSVTSSPLHF
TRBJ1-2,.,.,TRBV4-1,TGCGCCAGCAGCCAAGTCCCGTCAGGACGGGTCAACTATGGCTACACCTTC,CASSQVPSGRVNYGYTF
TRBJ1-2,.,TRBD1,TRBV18,TGTGCCAGCTCACTCGACAGGGGGCAGGGTGGCTATGGCTACACCTTC,CASSLDRGQGGYGYTF
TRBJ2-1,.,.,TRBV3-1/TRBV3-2,TGTGCCAGCAGCCACCTCGCCCGGAATGAGCAGTTCTTC,CASSHLARNEQFF
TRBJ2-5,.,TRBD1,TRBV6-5,TGTGCCAGCAGTCGGACAGGCGGCGAGACCCAGTACTTC,CASSRTGGETQYF
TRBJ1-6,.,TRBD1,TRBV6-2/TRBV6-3,TGTGCCAGCAGTGATGGGGACAGTGCCAATAATTCACCCCTCCACTTT,CASSDGDSANNSPLHF
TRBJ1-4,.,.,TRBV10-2,TGCGCCAGCCTGGCCCCTAATGAAAAACTGTTTTTT,CASLAPNEKLFF
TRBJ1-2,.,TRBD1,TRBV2,TGTGCCAGCAGTATCGACAGGGGAGGTGGCTACACCTTC,CASSIDRGGGYTF
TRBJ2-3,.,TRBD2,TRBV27,TGTGCCAGCAGAGGGACTAGCGGAACAGATACGCAGTATTTT,CASRGTSGTDTQYF
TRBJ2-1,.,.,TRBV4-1,TGCGCCAGCAGCCAAGACGGAGGCTCCTACAATGAGCAGTTCTTC,CASSQDGGSYNEQFF
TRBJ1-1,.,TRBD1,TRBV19,TGTGCCAGTAGTCCCTGGGACAGGATGAACACTGAAGCTTTCTTT,CASSPWDRMNTEAFF
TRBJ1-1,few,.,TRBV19,TGTGCCAGTAGTACAGGGGATACTGAAGCTTTCTTT,CASSTGDTEAFF
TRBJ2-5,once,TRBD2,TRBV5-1,TGCGCCAGCAGCTTGGAAGGGGGACTAGCGGGGGCCAGGGAGACCCAGTACTTC,CASSLEGGLAGARETQYF
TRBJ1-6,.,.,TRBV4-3,TGCGCCAGCAGCCAAGACAGGGTACAGGATTCACCCCTCCACTTT,CASSQDRVQDSPLHF
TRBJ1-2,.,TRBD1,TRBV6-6,TGTGCCAGCAGTTACTCGGGACAGCTCTATGGCTACACCTTC,CASSYSGQLYGYTF
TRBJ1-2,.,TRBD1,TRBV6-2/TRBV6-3,TGTGCCAGCAGTTCAACCGGGACAGGGACTGCTAACTATGGCTACACCTTC,CASSSTGTGTANYGYTF
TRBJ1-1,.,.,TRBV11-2,TGTGCCAGCAGCTTACCCCCGGCTAGGGTTGCTTTCTTT,CASSLPPARVAFF
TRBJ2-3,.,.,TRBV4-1,TGCGCCAGCAGCCAAGGCCTAGATACGCAGTATTTT,CASSQGLDTQYF